A single T cell receptor (beta chain) is shown here with its context. How the authors handled the data: Amplification from reference gene primers served as the basis for estimated nucleated cell counts. Profiled with immunoSEQ multiplex PCR; TCRdb holds only in-frame clones, not every one. The D gene and trimming were derived from the DNA, and the V and J assignments and clone size from that table. The sample has about 310,000 clones; around 87% are singletons. The data belong to a study of blood T cell repertoires in COVID-19. From germline, CDR1 is KGHSH and CDR2 LQKENI. V lost 3 bases to trimming and J lost 5 bases; unmatched junction nucleotides: 8. The CDR3 is 15 amino acids.

This sequence originates from an older man with acute or convalescent COVID-19. The chain combines TRBV18 with TRBJ1-2; TRBD1 agrees at 8 bases. What was sequenced was peripheral blood. The CDR3, as DNA: TGTGCCAGCTCACCTGACAGGGGAGGTTGGTATGGCTACACCTTC. It translates to CASSPDRGGWYGYTF.